This T cell receptor (beta chain) was documented in a study of blood T cell repertoires in COVID-19. This table comes from immunoSEQ multiplex PCR, and its TCRdb copy is limited to in-frame clones, with some not included. Of some 240,000 clones listed, approximately 78% were seen once; the top ten hold around 11%. The CDR3 spans 14 residues. V was cut by 4 bases and J by 0 bases, with 13 bases left in between. CDR1 is GTSNPN, CDR2 SVGIG, per germline (reference sequence). The table lists this clone with a count of one. The J gene is TRBJ2-7, the V gene TRBV30, with D possibly matching TRBD1 (6 bases). The sequenced material came from peripheral blood. The TCR was taken from a woman aged 55-70 years with active or convalescent COVID-19. The CDR3 DNA follows: TGTGCCTGGAAAGGACAGATTAACTCCTACGAGCAGTACTTC. This translates into CAWKGQINSYEQYF.